A single count supports the clone carrying this T cell receptor (beta chain). These data come from a study of T cell changes during pregnancy in multiple sclerosis. The CDR3 loop spans 16 amino acids. In germline, CDR1 is SGDLS, CDR2 YYNGEE. The V segment lost 0 bases and the J segment 8 bases; nucleotides outside the gene matches: 9. Sequencing used immunoSEQ multiplex PCR; TCRdb keeps in-frame clones, though not all of them. The data contain 85,000 to 100,000 clones, around 92% of them singletons. The sequences come from peripheral blood, collected in the first trimester of pregnancy. The chain recombines TRBV9 with TRBJ2-1; 9 bases map to TRBD2. The sequence derives from a female donor with multiple sclerosis, enrolled in a pregnancy study. The CDR3 sequence is CASSVGAAGGPHEQFF. The CDR3, as DNA: TGTGCCAGCAGCGTAGGGGCGGCGGGAGGGCCCCATGAGCAGTTCTTC.